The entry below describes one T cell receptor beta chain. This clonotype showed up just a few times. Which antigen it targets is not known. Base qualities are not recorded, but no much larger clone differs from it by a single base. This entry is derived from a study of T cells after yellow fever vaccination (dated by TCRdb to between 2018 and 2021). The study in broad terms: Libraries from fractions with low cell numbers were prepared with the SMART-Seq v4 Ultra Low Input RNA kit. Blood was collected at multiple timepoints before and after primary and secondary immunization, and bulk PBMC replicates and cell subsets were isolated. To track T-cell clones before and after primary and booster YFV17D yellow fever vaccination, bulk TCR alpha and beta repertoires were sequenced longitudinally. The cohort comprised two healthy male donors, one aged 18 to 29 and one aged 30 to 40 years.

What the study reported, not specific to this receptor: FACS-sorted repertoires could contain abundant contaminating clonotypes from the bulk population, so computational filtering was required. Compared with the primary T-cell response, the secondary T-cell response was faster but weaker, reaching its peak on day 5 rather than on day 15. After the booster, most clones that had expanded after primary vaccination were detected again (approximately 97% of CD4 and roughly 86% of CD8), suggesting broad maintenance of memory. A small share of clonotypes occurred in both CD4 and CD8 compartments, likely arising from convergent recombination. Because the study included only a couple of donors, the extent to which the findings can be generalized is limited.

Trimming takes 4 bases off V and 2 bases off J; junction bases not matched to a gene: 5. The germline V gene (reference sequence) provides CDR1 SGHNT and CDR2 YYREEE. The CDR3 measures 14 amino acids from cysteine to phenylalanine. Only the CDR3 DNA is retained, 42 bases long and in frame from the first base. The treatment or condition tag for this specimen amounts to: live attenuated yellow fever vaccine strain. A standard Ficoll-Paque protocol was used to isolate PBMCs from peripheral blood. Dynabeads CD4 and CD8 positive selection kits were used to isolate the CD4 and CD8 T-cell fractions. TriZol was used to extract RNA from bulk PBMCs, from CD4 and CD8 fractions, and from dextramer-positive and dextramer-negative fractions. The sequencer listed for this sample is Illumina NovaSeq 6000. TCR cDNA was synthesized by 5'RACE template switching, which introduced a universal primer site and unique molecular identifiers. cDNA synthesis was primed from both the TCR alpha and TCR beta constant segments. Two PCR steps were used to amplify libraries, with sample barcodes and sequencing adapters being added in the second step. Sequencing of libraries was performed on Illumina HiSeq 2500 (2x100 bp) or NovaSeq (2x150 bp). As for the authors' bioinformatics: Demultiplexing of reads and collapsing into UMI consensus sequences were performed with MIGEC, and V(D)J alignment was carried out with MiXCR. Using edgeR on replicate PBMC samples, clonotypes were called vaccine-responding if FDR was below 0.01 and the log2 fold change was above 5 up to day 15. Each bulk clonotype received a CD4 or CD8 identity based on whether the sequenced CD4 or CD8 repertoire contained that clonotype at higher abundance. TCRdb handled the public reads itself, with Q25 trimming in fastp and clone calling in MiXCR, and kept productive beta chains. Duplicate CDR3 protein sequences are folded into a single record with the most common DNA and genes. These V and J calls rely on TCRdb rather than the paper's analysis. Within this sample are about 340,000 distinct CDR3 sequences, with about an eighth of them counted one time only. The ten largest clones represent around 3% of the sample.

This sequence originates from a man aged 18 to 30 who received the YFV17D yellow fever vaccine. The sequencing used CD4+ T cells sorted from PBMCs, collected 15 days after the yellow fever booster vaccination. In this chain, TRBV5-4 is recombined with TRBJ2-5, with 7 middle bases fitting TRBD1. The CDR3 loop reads CASSQPGQQETQYF. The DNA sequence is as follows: TGTGCCAGCAGCCAGCCGGGACAGCAAGAGACCCAGTACTTC. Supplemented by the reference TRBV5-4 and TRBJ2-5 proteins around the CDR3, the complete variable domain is ETGVTQSPTHLIKTRGQQVTLRCSSQSGHNTVSWYQQALGQGPQFIFQYYREEENGRGNFPPRFSGLQFPNYSSELNVNALELDDSALYLCASSQPGQQETQYFGPGTRLLVL.